This T cell receptor (beta chain) stems from a study of Graves' ophthalmopathy and Graves' hyperthyroidism. The CDR3 contains 14 residues. CDR1 is SGDLS, CDR2 YYNGEE, per germline. The trim removed 4 bases at V and 4 bases at J, leaving 2 bases unmatched. TCR beta CDR3 regions were amplified from RNA transcripts. HTBI-primed RT-PCR formed the first round, and a multiplex PCR formed the second. TCRdb independently ran MiXCR on the multiplex PCR reads; one entry per CDR3 protein. The sample lists about 740,000 distinct CDR3 sequences; 40% were seen once. V is TRBV9 and J is TRBJ2-2, with 9 bases lining up with TRBD2. The TCR comes from an adult man with Graves' ophthalmopathy. What was sequenced was peripheral blood. The CDR3 nucleotides read TGTGCCAGCAGCTCGACTAGCGGCACCGGGGAGCTGTTTTTT. Its translation is CASSSTSGTGELFF. The whole variable domain, remainder taken from reference TRBV9 and TRBJ2-2, is DSGVTQTPKHLITATGQRVTLRCSPRSGDLSVYWYQQSLDQGLQFLIQYYNGEERAKGNILERFSAQQFPDLHSELNLSSLELGDSALYFCASSSTSGTGELFFGEGSRLTVL.